This is a list of T cell receptor beta chains from one sample in a study of T cells after yellow fever vaccination. TCRdb analysed the 5' RACE reads with MiXCR anew, one entry per CDR3 protein. The sample holds 300,000 to 400,000 distinct CDR3 sequences; roughly 8.7% are singletons and the top ten take roughly 17%. This specimen was PBMCs, taken on the day of the first yellow fever vaccination. These receptors were obtained from a young man who received the YFV17D yellow fever vaccine. Both conserved end residues are part of each CDR3. The order of the fields is V gene, J gene, clone size, D gene, CDR3 DNA, CDR3 protein. D genes are given only for firm matches. Clone size is shown for a subset of rows, as once, few, many or a class of expanded clone.

v_call: TRBV6-6; j_call: TRBJ2-7; clone_size: -; d_call: -; cdr3_nt: TGTGCCAGCAGTTACAACGCAGCCTACGAGCAGTACTTC; cdr3_aa: CASSYNAAYEQYF
v_call: TRBV6-9; j_call: TRBJ1-3; clone_size: -; d_call: -; cdr3_nt: TGTGCCAGACAGAACCTCTCTGGAAACACCATATATTTT; cdr3_aa: CARQNLSGNTIYF
v_call: TRBV6-5; j_call: TRBJ1-2; clone_size: few; d_call: -; cdr3_nt: TGTGCCAGCAGTTACTCGATGGGACGGACCTATGGCTACACCTTC; cdr3_aa: CASSYSMGRTYGYTF
v_call: TRBV4-1; j_call: TRBJ1-2; clone_size: few; d_call: TRBD1; cdr3_nt: TGCGCCAGCAGCCAGGGGACAGGGGGCGCCCATGGCTACACCTTC; cdr3_aa: CASSQGTGGAHGYTF
v_call: TRBV27; j_call: TRBJ2-2; clone_size: -; d_call: TRBD1; cdr3_nt: TGTGCCAGGAAACTAACCGGGACAGGGTCGGGCGGGGAGCTGTTTTTT; cdr3_aa: CARKLTGTGSGGELFF
v_call: TRBV6-2/TRBV6-3; j_call: TRBJ2-7; clone_size: few; d_call: TRBD1; cdr3_nt: TGTGCCAGCAGCCGGTTCCGGGACAGGGTACTCAACGAGCAGTACTTC; cdr3_aa: CASSRFRDRVLNEQYF
v_call: TRBV3-1; j_call: TRBJ2-5; clone_size: few; d_call: -; cdr3_nt: TGTGCCAGCAGCCCTCCTCCGGGGGCCCAAGAGACCCAGTACTTC; cdr3_aa: CASSPPPGAQETQYF
v_call: TRBV6-5; j_call: TRBJ2-3; clone_size: -; d_call: TRBD1; cdr3_nt: TGTGCCAGCAGTTACGGGGGGACAGGGGGCGATACGCAGTATTTT; cdr3_aa: CASSYGGTGGDTQYF
v_call: TRBV24-1; j_call: TRBJ2-6; clone_size: few; d_call: TRBD1; cdr3_nt: TGTGCCACCAGTGAATCGCCGGGACAGGGTGCTGGGGCCAACGTCCTGACTTTC; cdr3_aa: CATSESPGQGAGANVLTF
v_call: TRBV7-8; j_call: TRBJ2-3; clone_size: few; d_call: -; cdr3_nt: TGTGCCAGCAGCGCTTTCGGGACGTCCCTGGATGGTACGCAGTATTTT; cdr3_aa: CASSAFGTSLDGTQYF
v_call: TRBV20-1; j_call: TRBJ1-1; clone_size: many; d_call: -; cdr3_nt: TGCAGTGCTATAGAGACGAACACTGAAGCTTTCTTT; cdr3_aa: CSAIETNTEAFF
v_call: TRBV7-2; j_call: TRBJ1-2; clone_size: -; d_call: -; cdr3_nt: TGTGCCAGCAGCTCGCACTTCTCCACTAACTATGGCTACACCTTC; cdr3_aa: CASSSHFSTNYGYTF
v_call: TRBV7-9; j_call: TRBJ2-1; clone_size: -; d_call: -; cdr3_nt: TGTGCCAGCAGCAAAGTAAGCCATGAGCAGTTCTTC; cdr3_aa: CASSKVSHEQFF
v_call: TRBV6-1; j_call: TRBJ2-5; clone_size: few; d_call: -; cdr3_nt: TGTGCCAGCAGTGAAGCACTCGGAGGTTGGGAGACCCAGTACTTC; cdr3_aa: CASSEALGGWETQYF
v_call: TRBV5-1; j_call: TRBJ1-1; clone_size: -; d_call: TRBD1; cdr3_nt: TGCGCCAGCAGCTTGGGCCCCGGGGACAGGGTAATGATCACTGAAGCTTTCTTT; cdr3_aa: CASSLGPGDRVMITEAFF
v_call: TRBV19; j_call: TRBJ1-1; clone_size: -; d_call: TRBD1; cdr3_nt: TGTGCCAGTAGGGTCGGACAGGGAGTAACTGAAGCTTTCTTT; cdr3_aa: CASRVGQGVTEAFF
v_call: TRBV12-3/TRBV12-4; j_call: TRBJ2-7; clone_size: many; d_call: -; cdr3_nt: TGTGCCAGCAGTTTCGGGGGCGACCTCTACGAGCAGTACTTC; cdr3_aa: CASSFGGDLYEQYF
v_call: TRBV7-2; j_call: TRBJ1-1; clone_size: few; d_call: TRBD1; cdr3_nt: TGTGCCAGCAGCTCGGACAGGGTACCGAACACTGAAGCTTTCTTT; cdr3_aa: CASSSDRVPNTEAFF
v_call: TRBV7-6; j_call: TRBJ2-3; clone_size: many; d_call: TRBD2; cdr3_nt: TGTGCCAGCTCGGTAGCGGGGGGGTCAGATACGCAGTATTTT; cdr3_aa: CASSVAGGSDTQYF
v_call: TRBV5-1; j_call: TRBJ2-3; clone_size: many; d_call: -; cdr3_nt: TGCGCCAGCAGCTTGCTAGAGACAGATACGCAGTATTTT; cdr3_aa: CASSLLETDTQYF
v_call: TRBV5-1; j_call: TRBJ2-3; clone_size: few; d_call: -; cdr3_nt: TGCGCCAGCAGCTTGTTCGGGGAAAGACTAACTAGCACAGATACGCAGTATTTT; cdr3_aa: CASSLFGERLTSTDTQYF
v_call: TRBV19; j_call: TRBJ2-1; clone_size: few; d_call: -; cdr3_nt: TGTGCCAGTAGTAGCACCTCCAGCGACGATGAGCAGTTCTTC; cdr3_aa: CASSSTSSDDEQFF
v_call: TRBV20-1; j_call: TRBJ2-5; clone_size: few; d_call: TRBD1; cdr3_nt: TGCAGTGCTAGAGTCCTCGGGACAGGGGGGACAGAGACCCAGTACTTC; cdr3_aa: CSARVLGTGGTETQYF
v_call: TRBV10-3; j_call: TRBJ1-1; clone_size: -; d_call: -; cdr3_nt: TGTGCCATCTTAAGCGGGGGCTACACTGAAGCTTTCTTT; cdr3_aa: CAILSGGYTEAFF
v_call: TRBV3-1; j_call: TRBJ2-7; clone_size: -; d_call: TRBD2; cdr3_nt: TGTGCCAGCGGCGGACTAGTAGGCTCCTACGAGCAGTACTTC; cdr3_aa: CASGGLVGSYEQYF
v_call: TRBV7-3; j_call: TRBJ2-3; clone_size: -; d_call: -; cdr3_nt: TGTGCCAGCAGCTCGAACAAGGGAGATACGCAGTATTTT; cdr3_aa: CASSSNKGDTQYF
v_call: TRBV5-5; j_call: TRBJ2-5; clone_size: many; d_call: TRBD2; cdr3_nt: TGTGCCAGCAGCCCCCGGACTAGCCGGGAGACCCAGTACTTC; cdr3_aa: CASSPRTSRETQYF
v_call: TRBV7-9; j_call: TRBJ1-6; clone_size: -; d_call: -; cdr3_nt: TGTGCCAGCAGCTTAGTCAGGGCTTCACCCCTCCACTTT; cdr3_aa: CASSLVRASPLHF
v_call: TRBV6-6; j_call: TRBJ2-5; clone_size: few; d_call: TRBD1; cdr3_nt: TGTGCCAGCTTGTGGACAGGGCAAGAGACCCAGTACTTC; cdr3_aa: CASLWTGQETQYF
v_call: TRBV29-1; j_call: TRBJ2-1; clone_size: -; d_call: TRBD1; cdr3_nt: TGCAGCCTCAGACGGGACAGGGGGTACAATGAGCAGTTCTTC; cdr3_aa: CSLRRDRGYNEQFF
v_call: TRBV6-5; j_call: TRBJ1-2; clone_size: few; d_call: -; cdr3_nt: TGTGCCAGCAGTTTACCCGTGAACCTCTATGGCTACACCTTC; cdr3_aa: CASSLPVNLYGYTF
v_call: TRBV5-1; j_call: TRBJ1-2; clone_size: many; d_call: -; cdr3_nt: TGCGCCAGCAGCAAATTACAACTAGGCGGCTACACCTTC; cdr3_aa: CASSKLQLGGYTF
v_call: TRBV5-6; j_call: TRBJ1-4; clone_size: -; d_call: -; cdr3_nt: TGTGCCAGCAGCGTCCTAATCCGGACCCAACTGTTTTTT; cdr3_aa: CASSVLIRTQLFF
v_call: TRBV4-1; j_call: TRBJ1-2; clone_size: few; d_call: -; cdr3_nt: TGCGCCAGCAGCCAATTTTCCCGAGACAGCAAAGCTAGGGGCTACACCTTC; cdr3_aa: CASSQFSRDSKARGYTF
v_call: TRBV7-2; j_call: TRBJ2-3; clone_size: -; d_call: TRBD2; cdr3_nt: TGTGCCAGCAGCTCCAGACTAGCGGCAGATACGCAGTATTTT; cdr3_aa: CASSSRLAADTQYF
v_call: TRBV11-2; j_call: TRBJ2-1; clone_size: -; d_call: -; cdr3_nt: TGTGCCAGCAGCTACCGACTCCTGGCGGGACAAAATGAGCAGTTCTTC; cdr3_aa: CASSYRLLAGQNEQFF
v_call: TRBV7-2; j_call: TRBJ1-4; clone_size: few; d_call: TRBD1; cdr3_nt: TGTGCCAGCAGCAAGGGACAGGGGGATGAAAAACTGTTTTTT; cdr3_aa: CASSKGQGDEKLFF
v_call: TRBV5-1; j_call: TRBJ2-5; clone_size: few; d_call: -; cdr3_nt: TGCGCCAGCAGCTTGTTTTGGGGATCCCAAGAGACCCAGTACTTC; cdr3_aa: CASSLFWGSQETQYF
v_call: TRBV5-4; j_call: TRBJ2-3; clone_size: -; d_call: -; cdr3_nt: TGTGCCAGCAGCCGGAATAGGGGGGGCCAGGGAGATACGCAGTATTTT; cdr3_aa: CASSRNRGGQGDTQYF
v_call: TRBV12-3/TRBV12-4; j_call: TRBJ2-2; clone_size: -; d_call: TRBD1; cdr3_nt: TGTGCCAGTGGGACAGGGGGATACACCGGGGAGCTGTTTTTT; cdr3_aa: CASGTGGYTGELFF
v_call: TRBV3-1; j_call: TRBJ2-7; clone_size: -; d_call: -; cdr3_nt: TGTGCCAGCAGCCCCTGGGGGCGGGGCTCCTACGAGCAGTACTTC; cdr3_aa: CASSPWGRGSYEQYF
v_call: TRBV7-3; j_call: TRBJ2-2; clone_size: many; d_call: TRBD2; cdr3_nt: TGTGCCAGCAGCAATCGGGGGGGCACCGGGGAGCTGTTTTTT; cdr3_aa: CASSNRGGTGELFF
v_call: TRBV7-2; j_call: TRBJ2-5; clone_size: many; d_call: -; cdr3_nt: TGTGCCAGCACCCGACTTATCGTAGTTGGTGGAGGAGAGACCCAGTACTTC; cdr3_aa: CASTRLIVVGGGETQYF
v_call: TRBV6-1; j_call: TRBJ1-3; clone_size: -; d_call: -; cdr3_nt: TGTGCCAGCAGTCGACAGTATGGAAACACCATATATTTT; cdr3_aa: CASSRQYGNTIYF
v_call: TRBV10-3; j_call: TRBJ2-7; clone_size: -; d_call: -; cdr3_nt: TGTGCCATCAGGGATGGGGGAAGGACGGACGAGCAGTACTTC; cdr3_aa: CAIRDGGRTDEQYF
v_call: TRBV7-8; j_call: TRBJ1-1; clone_size: few; d_call: -; cdr3_nt: TGTGCCAGCAGCTTCCCAGTGCGACCCCAGGAGACTGAAGCTTTCTTT; cdr3_aa: CASSFPVRPQETEAFF
v_call: TRBV5-1; j_call: TRBJ2-5; clone_size: -; d_call: TRBD1; cdr3_nt: TGCGCCAGCAGCGGAGGGACAGGGGCGTACCAAGAGACCCAGTACTTC; cdr3_aa: CASSGGTGAYQETQYF
v_call: TRBV15; j_call: TRBJ2-1; clone_size: many; d_call: -; cdr3_nt: TGTGCCACCAGCAGAGAGCCGGGGTACTCCTACAATGAGCAGTTCTTC; cdr3_aa: CATSREPGYSYNEQFF
v_call: TRBV6-6; j_call: TRBJ1-5; clone_size: -; d_call: -; cdr3_nt: TGTGCCAGCAGTTACGTCGCCTCGCAGCCCCAGCATTTT; cdr3_aa: CASSYVASQPQHF
v_call: TRBV24-1; j_call: TRBJ1-2; clone_size: -; d_call: -; cdr3_nt: TGTGCCACCAGTGATGGCGGGACGGGCAACTATGGCTACACCTTC; cdr3_aa: CATSDGGTGNYGYTF
v_call: TRBV12-3/TRBV12-4; j_call: TRBJ2-7; clone_size: few; d_call: -; cdr3_nt: TGTGCCAGCAGTTTAGAGTTTTACGAGCAGTACTTC; cdr3_aa: CASSLEFYEQYF
v_call: TRBV5-1; j_call: TRBJ2-6; clone_size: many; d_call: -; cdr3_nt: TGCGCCAGCAGCCTGCCCGGGGCCAACGTCCTGACTTTC; cdr3_aa: CASSLPGANVLTF
v_call: TRBV12-3/TRBV12-4; j_call: TRBJ1-1; clone_size: many; d_call: TRBD1; cdr3_nt: TGTGCCAGCCGCCGGACAGGGCGGGACACTGAAGCTTTCTTT; cdr3_aa: CASRRTGRDTEAFF
v_call: TRBV24-1; j_call: TRBJ2-3; clone_size: few; d_call: -; cdr3_nt: TGTGCCACCAGTGATCCGCCCATAGATACGCAGTATTTT; cdr3_aa: CATSDPPIDTQYF
v_call: TRBV12-3/TRBV12-4; j_call: TRBJ1-5; clone_size: -; d_call: TRBD1; cdr3_nt: TGTGCCAGCAGTCCCCAAACAGGGGCGAGCAATCAGCCCCAGCATTTT; cdr3_aa: CASSPQTGASNQPQHF
v_call: TRBV4-1; j_call: TRBJ2-6; clone_size: few; d_call: -; cdr3_nt: TGCGCCAGCAGCCAAGAAGGGGTGGGGGCCAACGTCCTGACTTTC; cdr3_aa: CASSQEGVGANVLTF
v_call: TRBV7-2; j_call: TRBJ2-7; clone_size: -; d_call: -; cdr3_nt: TGTGCCAGCAGCTTAGTAGTGGCGGTCTCCTACGAGCAGTACTTC; cdr3_aa: CASSLVVAVSYEQYF
v_call: TRBV7-6; j_call: TRBJ2-3; clone_size: few; d_call: -; cdr3_nt: TGTGCCAGCAGATGGGGCCGGGACGAGCCAGATACGCAGTATTTT; cdr3_aa: CASRWGRDEPDTQYF
v_call: TRBV2; j_call: TRBJ1-1; clone_size: few; d_call: -; cdr3_nt: TGTGCCAGCACCAAGGGGGAGAACACTGAAGCTTTCTTT; cdr3_aa: CASTKGENTEAFF